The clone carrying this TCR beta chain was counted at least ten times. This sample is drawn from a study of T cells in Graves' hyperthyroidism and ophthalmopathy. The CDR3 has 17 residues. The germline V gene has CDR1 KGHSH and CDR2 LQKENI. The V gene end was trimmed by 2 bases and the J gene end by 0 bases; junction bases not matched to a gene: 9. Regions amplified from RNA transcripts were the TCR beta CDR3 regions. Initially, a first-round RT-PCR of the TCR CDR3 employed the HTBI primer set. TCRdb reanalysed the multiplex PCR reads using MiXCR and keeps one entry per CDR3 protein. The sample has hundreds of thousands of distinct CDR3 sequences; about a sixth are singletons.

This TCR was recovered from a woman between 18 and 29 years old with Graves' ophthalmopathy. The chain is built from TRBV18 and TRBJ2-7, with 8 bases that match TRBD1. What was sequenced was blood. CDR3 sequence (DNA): TGTGCCAGCTCACCAAACGTGGTGGGACAGGCCTCCTACGAGCAGTACTTC. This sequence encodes CASSPNVVGQASYEQYF.